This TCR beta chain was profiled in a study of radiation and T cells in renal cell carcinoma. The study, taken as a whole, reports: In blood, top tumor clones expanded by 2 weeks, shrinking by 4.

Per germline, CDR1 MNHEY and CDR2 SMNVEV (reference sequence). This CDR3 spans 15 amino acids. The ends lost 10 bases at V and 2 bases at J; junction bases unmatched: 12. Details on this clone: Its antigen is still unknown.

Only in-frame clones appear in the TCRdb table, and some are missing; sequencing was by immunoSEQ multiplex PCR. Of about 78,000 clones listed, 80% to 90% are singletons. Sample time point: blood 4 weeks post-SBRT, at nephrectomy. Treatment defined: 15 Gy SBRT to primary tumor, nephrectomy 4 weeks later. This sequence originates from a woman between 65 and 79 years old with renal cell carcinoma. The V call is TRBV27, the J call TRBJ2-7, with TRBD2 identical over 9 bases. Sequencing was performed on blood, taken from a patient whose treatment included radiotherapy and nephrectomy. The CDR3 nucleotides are TGTGCCACCTCGAGAATAGCGGGGGCCGCCTACGAGCAGTACTTC. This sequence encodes CATSRIAGAAYEQYF.